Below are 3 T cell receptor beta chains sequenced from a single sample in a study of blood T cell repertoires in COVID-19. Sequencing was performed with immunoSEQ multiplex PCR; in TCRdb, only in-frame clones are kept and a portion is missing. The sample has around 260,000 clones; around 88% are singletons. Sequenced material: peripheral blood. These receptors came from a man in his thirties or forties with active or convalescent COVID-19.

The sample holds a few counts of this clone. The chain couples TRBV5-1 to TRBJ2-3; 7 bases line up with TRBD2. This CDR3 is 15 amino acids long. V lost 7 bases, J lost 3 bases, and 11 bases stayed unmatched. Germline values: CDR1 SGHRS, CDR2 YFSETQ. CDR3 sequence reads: CASCLGREGTDTQYF. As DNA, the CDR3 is TGCGCCAGCTGCCTCGGTAGGGAGGGGACAGATACGCAGTATTTT.

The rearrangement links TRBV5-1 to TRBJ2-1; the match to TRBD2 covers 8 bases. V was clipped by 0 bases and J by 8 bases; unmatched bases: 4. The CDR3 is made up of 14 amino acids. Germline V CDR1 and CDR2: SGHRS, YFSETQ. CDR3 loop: CASSLGGGPHEQFF. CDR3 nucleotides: TGCGCCAGCAGCTTGGGCGGGGGGCCCCATGAGCAGTTCTTC.

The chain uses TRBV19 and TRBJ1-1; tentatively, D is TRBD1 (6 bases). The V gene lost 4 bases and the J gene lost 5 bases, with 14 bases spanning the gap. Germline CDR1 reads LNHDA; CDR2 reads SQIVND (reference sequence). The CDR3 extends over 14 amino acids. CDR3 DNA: TGTGCCAGTAGTACACCCCCAGGGGCAACTGAAGCTTTCTTT. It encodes CASSTPPGATEAFF.